This TCR beta chain is from a study of technical replicates of blood from several donors (dated by TCRdb to between 2016 and 2019). Trimming costs V 5 bases and J 8 bases, and their ends lie 15 bases apart. Per the germline V gene, SGHVS is the CDR1 and FQNEAQ is the CDR2. Inclusive of the bounding cysteine and phenylalanine, the CDR3 is 13 residues long. Left in the record is the CDR3 DNA by itself, 39 bases read in frame from the first base. For this clone: Its antigen is not yet known. No base quality information exists; no much larger clone differs at one position.

Libraries were prepared through the immunoSEQ multiplex PCR assay. TCRdb obtained this table from immuneACCESS and retained in-frame rearrangements with V and J assigned. These tables miss some clones; where compared with another copy, unresolved V genes account for less than half of the shortfall, and the remainder is unexplained. The sample table contains about 70,000 clones; only one count was recorded for 94% of them. The top ten clonotypes cover roughly 0.37% of the sample. Recombination connected TRBV7-8 to TRBJ1-2, with the D gene not confidently named. This TCR was sampled from a human donor in good health. Sequenced material: T cells isolated from PBMCs. The nucleotide sequence is given as TGTGCCAGCAGCCCCACCGGGATCGCGGGCTACACCTTC. It translates as CASSPTGIAGYTF.